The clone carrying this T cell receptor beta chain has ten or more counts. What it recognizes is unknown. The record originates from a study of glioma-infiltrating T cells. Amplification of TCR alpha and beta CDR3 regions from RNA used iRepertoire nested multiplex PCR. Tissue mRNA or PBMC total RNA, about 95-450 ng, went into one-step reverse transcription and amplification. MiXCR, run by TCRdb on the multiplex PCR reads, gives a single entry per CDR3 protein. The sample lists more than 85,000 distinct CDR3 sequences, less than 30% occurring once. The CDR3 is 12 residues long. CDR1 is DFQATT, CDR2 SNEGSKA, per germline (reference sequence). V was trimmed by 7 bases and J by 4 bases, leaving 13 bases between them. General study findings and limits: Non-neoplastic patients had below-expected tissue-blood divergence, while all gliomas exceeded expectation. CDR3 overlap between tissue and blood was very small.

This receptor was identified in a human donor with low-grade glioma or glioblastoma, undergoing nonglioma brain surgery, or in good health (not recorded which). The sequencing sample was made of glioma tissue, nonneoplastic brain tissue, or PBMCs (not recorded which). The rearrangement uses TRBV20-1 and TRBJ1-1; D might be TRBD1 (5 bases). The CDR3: CSGGEVGTEAFF. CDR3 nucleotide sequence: TGCAGTGGAGGGGAAGTCGGCACTGAAGCTTTCTTT.